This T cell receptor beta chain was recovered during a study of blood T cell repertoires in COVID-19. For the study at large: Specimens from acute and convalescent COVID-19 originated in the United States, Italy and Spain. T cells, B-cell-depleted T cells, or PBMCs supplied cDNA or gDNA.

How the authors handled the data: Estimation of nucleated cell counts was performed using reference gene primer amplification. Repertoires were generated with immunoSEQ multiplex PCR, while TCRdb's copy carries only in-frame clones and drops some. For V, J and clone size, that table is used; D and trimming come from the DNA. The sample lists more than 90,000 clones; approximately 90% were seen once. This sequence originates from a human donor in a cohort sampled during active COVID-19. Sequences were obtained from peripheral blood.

CDR3: CASSLPAYEQYF. Written as DNA, the CDR3 is TGTGCCAGCAGTTTACCCGCCTACGAGCAGTACTTC. The J gene is TRBJ2-7, the V gene TRBV27; D not certain. The CDR3 sequence is 12 residues long. Germline loops: CDR1 MNHEY, CDR2 SMNVEV (reference sequence). Trimming left V 2 bases short and J 2 bases short, with 4 bases between.